This entry features one T cell receptor (beta chain) sequence. Its cognate antigen is unknown. The data belong to a study of radiotherapy plus CTLA-4 blockade in lung cancer. Looking at the study overall: Objective responses were observed in more than 15% of patients, and disease control was achieved by approximately 30%.

Study-wide findings and caveats: Interferon-beta and early blood T cell clone dynamics reportedly predicted response best. Among blood TCR repertoires after radiotherapy plus ipilimumab, tumor-derived clones expanded.

This CDR3 has 13 residues. Germline-derived CDR1 and CDR2 are MNHEY and SVGAGI. The trim removed 7 bases at V and 7 bases at J, leaving 9 bases unmatched. Assay: immunoSEQ multiplex PCR; the TCRdb copy retains only in-frame clones and omits some. The sample gives about 59,000 clones, 72% of which show up once; about 8.5% is in the top ten. Focal radiation was given together with CTLA-4 blockade (ipilimumab) to patients with chemo-refractory metastatic non-small-cell lung cancer. The sample here was peripheral blood, taken from a patient treated with radiotherapy plus ipilimumab. The chain recombines TRBV6-5 with TRBJ2-7, with TRBD2 matching 8 bases. The clonotype originates from a human donor with non-small cell lung cancer whose response to radiotherapy plus ipilimumab could not be evaluated. The chain's CDR3 is CASTRRGAGEQYF. The CDR3 DNA is TGTGCCAGCACAAGGCGGGGGGCCGGGGAGCAGTACTTC.